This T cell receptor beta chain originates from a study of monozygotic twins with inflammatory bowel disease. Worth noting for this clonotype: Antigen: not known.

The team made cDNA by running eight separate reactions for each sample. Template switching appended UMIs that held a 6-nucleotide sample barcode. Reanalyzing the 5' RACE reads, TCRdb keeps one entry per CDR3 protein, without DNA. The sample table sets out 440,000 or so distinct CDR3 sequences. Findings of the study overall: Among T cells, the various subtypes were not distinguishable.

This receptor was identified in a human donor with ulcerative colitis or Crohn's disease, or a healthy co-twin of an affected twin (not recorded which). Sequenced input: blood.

CDR3 loop: CASSSLQGALNTGELFF. The chain has TRBV11-2 and TRBJ2-2; TCRdb indicates TRBD1, and absent DNA this call remains unverified. The CDR3 has 17 amino acids. Germline V gene sequence: CDR1 SGHAT, CDR2 FQNNGV.